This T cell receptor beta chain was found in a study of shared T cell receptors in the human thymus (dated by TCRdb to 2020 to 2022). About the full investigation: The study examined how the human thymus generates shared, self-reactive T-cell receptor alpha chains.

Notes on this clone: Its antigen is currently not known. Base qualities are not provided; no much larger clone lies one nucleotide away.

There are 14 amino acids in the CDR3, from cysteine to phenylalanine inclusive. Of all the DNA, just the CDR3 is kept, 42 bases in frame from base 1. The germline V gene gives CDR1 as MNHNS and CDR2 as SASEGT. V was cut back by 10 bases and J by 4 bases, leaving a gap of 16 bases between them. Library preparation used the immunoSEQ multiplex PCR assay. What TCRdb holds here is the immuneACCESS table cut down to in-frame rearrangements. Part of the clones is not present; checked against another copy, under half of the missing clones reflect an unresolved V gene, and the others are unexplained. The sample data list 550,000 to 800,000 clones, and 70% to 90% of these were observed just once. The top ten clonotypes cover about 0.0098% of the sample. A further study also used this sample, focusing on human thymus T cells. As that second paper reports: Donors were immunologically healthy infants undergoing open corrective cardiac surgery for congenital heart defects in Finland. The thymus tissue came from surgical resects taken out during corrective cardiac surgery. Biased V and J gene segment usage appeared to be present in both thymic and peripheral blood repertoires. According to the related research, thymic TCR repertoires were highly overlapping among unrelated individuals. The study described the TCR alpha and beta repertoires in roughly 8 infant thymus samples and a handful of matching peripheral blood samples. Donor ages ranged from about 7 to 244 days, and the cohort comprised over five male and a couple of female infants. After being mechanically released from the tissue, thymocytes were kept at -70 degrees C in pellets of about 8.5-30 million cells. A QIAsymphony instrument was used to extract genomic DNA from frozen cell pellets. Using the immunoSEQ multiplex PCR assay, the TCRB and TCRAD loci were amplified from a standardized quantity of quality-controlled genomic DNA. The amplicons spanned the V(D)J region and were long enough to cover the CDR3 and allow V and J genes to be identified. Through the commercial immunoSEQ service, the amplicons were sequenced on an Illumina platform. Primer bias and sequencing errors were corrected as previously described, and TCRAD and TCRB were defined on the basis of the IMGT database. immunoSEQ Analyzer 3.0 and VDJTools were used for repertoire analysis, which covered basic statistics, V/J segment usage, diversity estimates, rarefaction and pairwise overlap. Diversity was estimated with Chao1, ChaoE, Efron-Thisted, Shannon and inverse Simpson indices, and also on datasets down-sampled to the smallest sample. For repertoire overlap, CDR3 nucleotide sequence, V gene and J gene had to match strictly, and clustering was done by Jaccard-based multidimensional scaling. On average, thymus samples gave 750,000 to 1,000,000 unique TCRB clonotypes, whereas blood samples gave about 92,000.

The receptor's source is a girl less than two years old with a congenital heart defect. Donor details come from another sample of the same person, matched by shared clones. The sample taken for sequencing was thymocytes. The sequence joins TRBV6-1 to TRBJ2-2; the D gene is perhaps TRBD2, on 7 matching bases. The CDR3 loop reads CATHLGGGTGELFF. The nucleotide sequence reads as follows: TGTGCCACCCATCTAGGGGGGGGCACCGGGGAGCTGTTTTTT.